These 20 T cell receptor beta chains came from one sample sequenced in a study of blood T cell repertoires in COVID-19. The assay was immunoSEQ multiplex PCR, and TCRdb's table has in-frame clones only and misses some. This sample has about 83,000 clones, with around 84% found just once. Source material: peripheral blood. The source of these receptors is a man aged 80 or over with active or convalescent COVID-19.

The V call is TRBV4-1, the J call TRBJ2-3; D is uncertain. Trimming pared 0 bases from V and 1 base from J, leaving 17 bases between. The CDR3 has 18 amino acids. Germline loops: CDR1 MGHRA, CDR2 YSYEKL. DNA of the CDR3: TGCGCCAGCAGCCAAGATTCGTCCACACACTATCGCACAGATACGCAGTATTTT. This sequence encodes CASSQDSSTHYRTDTQYF.

The V call is TRBV12-3 or TRBV12-4, the J call TRBJ2-7; 7 bases agree with TRBD1. This CDR3 has 10 residues. J lost 4 bases, V lost 10 bases, and 1 base had no gene match. The CDR3 sequence: CAIQGYEQYV. The CDR3, as DNA: TGTGCCATACAGGGGTACGAGCAGTACGTC.

This chain joins TRBV7-3 and TRBJ2-1, with D maybe TRBD1 (6 bases). The CDR3 covers 14 residues. V was pared by 5 bases and J by 10 bases, with 18 bases between. Germline V gene data show CDR1 as SGHTA and CDR2 as FQGTGA. CDR3 sequence: CASSNNRGSGEQFF. CDR3 DNA: TGTGCCAGCAGCAATAATAGGGGGTCAGGAGAGCAGTTCTTC.

This clone has just one count. The chain links TRBV19 to TRBJ2-3, with D perhaps TRBD1 (6 bases). Germline V gives CDR1 LNHDA, CDR2 SQIVND (reference sequence). Between the trimmed V and J ends, which lost 5 bases and 3 bases, there was a span of 12 bases. This CDR3 is 14 amino acids long. CDR3 protein: CASSLTGNTDTQYF. The CDR3 nucleotides are TGTGCCAGTAGTCTCACAGGGAATACAGATACGCAGTATTTT.

The rearrangement links TRBV7-2 to TRBJ2-1; the match to TRBD2 covers 7 bases. Looked up from germline, CDR1 is SGHTA and CDR2 is FQGNSA. The CDR3 runs to 14 residues. Trimming took 5 bases from V and 12 from J; bases not matched to a gene: 13. The CDR3 region is CASSPRTNWGGQFF. The CDR3, as DNA: TGTGCCAGCAGCCCGCGGACTAACTGGGGGGGGCAGTTCTTC.

The J gene is TRBJ2-3, the V gene TRBV27; 9 bases match TRBD2. The CDR3 totals 17 residues. Per germline, CDR1 MNHEY and CDR2 SMNVEV (reference sequence). V lost 0 bases and J lost 2; bases outside the gene matches: 6. CDR3 DNA: TGTGCCAGCAGTTTATCGGGGACTAGCCCAATCACAGATACGCAGTATTTT. Protein sequence: CASSLSGTSPITDTQYF.

This sequence joins TRBV5-1 and TRBJ2-1; tentatively, D is TRBD2 (5 bases). Germline-derived CDR1 and CDR2 are SGHRS and YFSETQ. CDR3 length equals 15 residues. Trimming removed 6 bases from V and 5 bases from J, with 18 bases in between. The CDR3 loop reads CASNIGLWGNNEQFF. The CDR3 DNA reads TGCGCCAGCAACATTGGACTTTGGGGTAACAATGAGCAGTTCTTC.

The V gene is TRBV11-2, the J gene TRBJ1-5; D gene uncertain. With 1 base removed from V and 3 bases from J, the gap between germline ends came to 7 bases. This CDR3 region has 14 residues. Germline CDR1 and CDR2: SGHAT and FQNNGV. In DNA form, the CDR3 reads TGTGCCAGCAGCTTAGCGTCGGTCAATCAGCCCCAGCATTTT. This gives the protein CASSLASVNQPQHF.

This chain joins TRBV18 and TRBJ2-3; 10 positions agree with TRBD2. The V and J ends lost 6 bases and 2 bases, in that order; junction bases with no gene match: 8. Germline lookup yields CDR1 KGHSH and CDR2 LQKENI. The length of the CDR3 is 16 residues. Written as DNA, the CDR3 is TGTGCCAGCTCCCCAGGAGCGGGAGGGCTCACAGATACGCAGTATTTT. As protein: CASSPGAGGLTDTQYF.

The chain recombines TRBV13 with TRBJ2-3; D may be TRBD2 (6 bases). The V end lost 6 bases, the J end lost 2 bases, and 15 bases lay between the germline ends. This CDR3 comprises 15 residues. Germline V lookup: CDR1 PRHDT, CDR2 FYEKMQ (reference sequence). Here the CDR3 DNA reads TGTGCCAGCAGTCGCTCGCGGGGATCCACAGATACGCAGTATTTT. Protein: CASSRSRGSTDTQYF.

This rearrangement joins TRBV3-1 (or the pseudogene TRBV3-2) to TRBJ1-5; the D is unclear. The CDR3 contains 14 residues. The germline V and J ends were trimmed by 3 bases and 3 bases, with 9 bases remaining between them. Germline CDR1 is LGHDT and CDR2 is YNNKEL (reference sequence). The CDR3 DNA is TGTGCCAGCAGCCAGGGCCTGCTCAATCAGCCCCAGCATTTT. It specifies CASSQGLLNQPQHF.

The genes are TRBV19 and TRBJ2-1; 7 positions agree with TRBD1. This CDR3 has 13 residues. Germline lookup yields CDR1 LNHDA and CDR2 SQIVND (reference sequence). J gave up 9 bases and V 0 bases, and 2 bases lay outside the gene matches. The CDR3 nucleotides read TGTGCCAGTAGTATAGATAGGGGGCGTGAGCAGTTCTTC. This encodes CASSIDRGREQFF. The variable domain in full, with the rest retrieved from reference TRBV19 and TRBJ2-1, is DGGITQSPKYLFRKEGQNVTLSCEQNLNHDAMYWYRQDPGQGLRLIYYSQIVNDFQKGDIAEGYSVSREKKESFPLTVTSAQKNPTAFYLCASSIDRGREQFFGPGTRLTVL.

This clone was observed a few times. The rearrangement links TRBV12-5 to TRBJ2-2; TRBD2 is a possible D gene (6 bases). V was trimmed by 6 bases and J by 5 bases, leaving 19 bases between them. The CDR3 contains 16 residues. Germline V lookup: CDR1 LGHNT, CDR2 FRNRAP. CDR3: CASGPDAGLATGELFF. The CDR3 bases are TGTGCTAGTGGCCCGGACGCGGGGTTAGCGACCGGGGAGCTGTTTTTT.

This CDR3 reads CASSEGLGAQETQYF. For the CDR3, the DNA is TGTGCCAGCAGTGAAGGGCTGGGGGCCCAAGAGACCCAGTACTTC. The gene calls are TRBV6-1 and TRBJ2-5, with a possible D match to TRBD1 (6 bases). Germline lookup yields CDR1 MNHNS and CDR2 SASEGT. The CDR3 covers 15 residues. The ends were cut back, 1 base at V and 1 base at J, with 10 bases in the middle.

V is TRBV7-9 and J is TRBJ2-1, with D perhaps matching TRBD1 (5 bases). Germline V gives CDR1 SEHNR, CDR2 FQNEAQ (reference sequence). The CDR3 is 13 residues long. V was shortened by 4 bases and J by 7 bases, with 11 bases between the two germline ends. Here the CDR3 reads CASSSGLWNEQFF. In nucleotides, the CDR3 is TGTGCCAGCAGCTCAGGGTTGTGGAATGAGCAGTTCTTC.

The J gene is TRBJ2-3, the V gene TRBV18; TRBD2 agrees at 7 bases. J lost 2 bases, V lost 3 bases, and 2 bases had no gene match. CDR1 is KGHSH, CDR2 LQKENI, per germline. This CDR3 contains 14 residues. The CDR3 sequence: CASSPSGNTDTQYF. CDR3 nucleotide sequence: TGTGCCAGCTCACCCAGCGGGAACACAGATACGCAGTATTTT.

This chain uses TRBV5-3 with TRBJ1-1; D might be TRBD1 (5 bases). TRBV5-3 belongs to the ORF category, with a function that is uncertain. Between the trimmed V and J ends, which lost 4 bases and 0 bases, there was a span of 10 bases. The length of the CDR3 is 14 residues. The CDR3 nucleotides are TGTGCCAGAAGCGCGGGACGGGTGAACACTGAAGCTTTCTTT. Protein sequence: CARSAGRVNTEAFF.

This clone was seen only once. The chain has TRBV2 and TRBJ1-1; unclear D gene. The CDR3 has 13 residues. The V end lost 3 bases, the J end lost 2 bases, and 7 bases lay between the germline ends. Germline V CDR1 and CDR2: SNHLY, FYNNEI. The CDR3 DNA follows: TGTGCCAGCAGTGAGAGGGTAAACACTGAAGCTTTCTTT. Encoded protein: CASSERVNTEAFF.

The chain couples TRBV5-4 to TRBJ2-5, with 7 positions matching TRBD1. CDR1 is SGHNT, CDR2 YYREEE, per germline (reference sequence). There are 15 residues in the CDR3. The junction had 8 bases not matched to a gene; V was cut back by 1 base and J by 5 bases. The chain's CDR3 is CASSLTGQVGETQYF. The DNA for the CDR3 is TGTGCCAGCAGCTTGACCGGACAGGTTGGGGAGACCCAGTACTTC.

This chain's CDR3 is CASSVDSSPDTQYF. DNA for the CDR3: TGTGCCAGCAGCGTAGACAGTTCGCCGGATACGCAGTATTTT. This chain connects TRBV9 to TRBJ2-3; no clear D. The CDR3 contains 14 residues. Germline lookup yields CDR1 SGDLS and CDR2 YYNGEE. The ends were cut back, 0 bases at V and 6 bases at J, with 11 bases in the middle.